Listed below are T cell receptor beta chains from one sample, sequenced in a study of T cell responses to AZD1222 COVID-19 vaccine. The repertoire was sequenced with immunoSEQ multiplex PCR; TCRdb's copy has only in-frame clones and lacks some. The data hold about 91,000 clones, with about 88% observed a single time. Material: peripheral blood, obtained on day 0 of AZD1222 vaccination. The receptor set was obtained from an adult in good health. The CDR3 runs from the conserved cysteine through the conserved F or W. A D gene is named only where the DNA matches it firmly. A clone size is listed for some rows: how often the clone was seen (once, few, many), or a class if it is expanded.

D: .
J: TRBJ2-7
size: .
V: TRBV11-3
DNA: TGTGCCAGCAGCGATCAGGGGGGCTACGAGCAGTACTTC
CDR3: CASSDQGGYEQYF

D: TRBD2
J: TRBJ2-7
size: .
V: TRBV19
DNA: TGTGCCAGTAGTACCTCCGGGACTAACGCGATAGAGCAGTACTTC
CDR3: CASSTSGTNAIEQYF

D: .
J: TRBJ1-3
size: few
V: TRBV4-1
DNA: TGCGCCAGCAGCCAAGGTCCGGGAGTCTCTGGAAACACCATATATTTT
CDR3: CASSQGPGVSGNTIYF

D: .
J: TRBJ1-4
size: .
V: TRBV19
DNA: TGTGCCAGTAGTATACTAGGGACTGGAAAACTGTTTTTT
CDR3: CASSILGTGKLFF

D: TRBD1
J: TRBJ2-7
size: .
V: TRBV7-2
DNA: TGTGCCAGCAGCCACGGGACAGATTACGAGCAGTACTTC
CDR3: CASSHGTDYEQYF

D: .
J: TRBJ2-5
size: .
V: TRBV12-3/TRBV12-4
DNA: TGTGCCAGCAGTTTAGGCCTCAAGGGGACCCAGTACTTC
CDR3: CASSLGLKGTQYF

D: .
J: TRBJ1-5
size: .
V: TRBV10-3
DNA: TGTGCCATCAGTGAGGGCCCCCATCGTAATCAGCCCCAGCATTTT
CDR3: CAISEGPHRNQPQHF

D: TRBD2
J: TRBJ2-7
size: .
V: TRBV2
DNA: TGTGCCAGCAGTGTAGAGCGGGGCCCCTCCTACGAGCAGTACTTC
CDR3: CASSVERGPSYEQYF

D: .
J: TRBJ1-4
size: .
V: TRBV9
DNA: TGTGCCAGCAGCGTAGCGGGGGGGCTAAGTGAAAAACTGTTTTTT
CDR3: CASSVAGGLSEKLFF

D: .
J: TRBJ2-7
size: .
V: TRBV11-1
DNA: TGTGCCAGCAGCTTAGAGACTCCCAAGGAGCAGTACTTC
CDR3: CASSLETPKEQYF

D: TRBD1
J: TRBJ2-7
size: once
V: TRBV27
DNA: TGTGCCAGCAGGCCCACAGGGGGACAGCCGTGGTCCTACGAGCAGTACTTC
CDR3: CASRPTGGQPWSYEQYF

D: .
J: TRBJ1-1
size: .
V: TRBV3-1/TRBV3-2
DNA: TGTGCCAGCAGCCCCTGGGGGGACCACACTGAAGCTTTCTTT
CDR3: CASSPWGDHTEAFF

D: .
J: TRBJ2-5
size: .
V: TRBV3-1/TRBV3-2
DNA: TGTGCCAGCAGCCAAGCCGTCCTGGGGACCCAGTACTTC
CDR3: CASSQAVLGTQYF

D: TRBD1
J: TRBJ2-3
size: .
V: TRBV19
DNA: TGTGCCAGTAGGGACAGGGGGTTCTCAGATACGCAGTATTTT
CDR3: CASRDRGFSDTQYF

D: TRBD1
J: TRBJ2-7
size: .
V: TRBV6-5
DNA: TGTGCCAGCAGTTACTCGACAGGGGGCAACTACGAGCAGTACTTC
CDR3: CASSYSTGGNYEQYF

D: .
J: TRBJ1-1
size: .
V: TRBV18
DNA: TGTGCCAGCTCACCCTCCGGGCAGACTGAAGCTTTCTTT
CDR3: CASSPSGQTEAFF

D: .
J: TRBJ2-3
size: .
V: TRBV10-3
DNA: TGTGCCATCAGTGAGGGGTCGCCCGGAGCACAGGATACGCAGTATTTT
CDR3: CAISEGSPGAQDTQYF

D: .
J: TRBJ1-3
size: .
V: TRBV2
DNA: TGTGCCAGCAGAACCGGGAACTCTGGAAACACCATATATTTT
CDR3: CASRTGNSGNTIYF

D: .
J: TRBJ2-5
size: .
V: TRBV12-3/TRBV12-4
DNA: TGTGCCAGCAGTAACAGGGACCAAGAGACCCAGTACTTC
CDR3: CASSNRDQETQYF

D: .
J: TRBJ2-1
size: .
V: TRBV6-5
DNA: TGTGCCAGCAAGCAGGGAACCTACAATGAGCAGTTCTTC
CDR3: CASKQGTYNEQFF

D: .
J: TRBJ2-3
size: .
V: TRBV7-2
DNA: TGTGCCAGCAACCTTCGGGGAAGCACAGATACGCAGTATTTT
CDR3: CASNLRGSTDTQYF

D: .
J: TRBJ1-2
size: .
V: TRBV4-3
DNA: TGCGCCAGCAGCCAAGTCGCTTTGGCTAACTATGGCTACACCTTC
CDR3: CASSQVALANYGYTF

D: TRBD1
J: TRBJ1-6
size: .
V: TRBV19
DNA: TGTGCCAGTAGCAGGACCGGGACAGGGGTCGTCAATTCACCCCTCCACTTT
CDR3: CASSRTGTGVVNSPLHF

D: .
J: TRBJ2-4
size: .
V: TRBV18
DNA: TGTGCCAGCTCACCCCCCCACAGGGTTGGAGGCAAAAACATTCAGTACTTC
CDR3: CASSPPHRVGGKNIQYF

D: .
J: TRBJ1-5
size: few
V: TRBV6-5
DNA: TGTGCCAGCAGTCCGGCATATAGCAATCAGCCCCAGCATTTT
CDR3: CASSPAYSNQPQHF